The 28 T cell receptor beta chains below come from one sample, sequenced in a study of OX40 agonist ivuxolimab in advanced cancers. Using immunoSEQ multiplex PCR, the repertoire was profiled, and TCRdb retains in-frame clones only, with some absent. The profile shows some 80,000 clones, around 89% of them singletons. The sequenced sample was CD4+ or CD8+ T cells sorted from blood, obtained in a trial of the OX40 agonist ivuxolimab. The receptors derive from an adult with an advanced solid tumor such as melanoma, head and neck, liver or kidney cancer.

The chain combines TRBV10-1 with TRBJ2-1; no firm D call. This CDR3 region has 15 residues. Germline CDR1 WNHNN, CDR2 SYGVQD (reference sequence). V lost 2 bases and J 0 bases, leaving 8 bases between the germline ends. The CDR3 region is CASSESPTSYNEQFF. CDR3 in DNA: TGCGCCAGCAGTGAGAGTCCTACCTCCTACAATGAGCAGTTCTTC.

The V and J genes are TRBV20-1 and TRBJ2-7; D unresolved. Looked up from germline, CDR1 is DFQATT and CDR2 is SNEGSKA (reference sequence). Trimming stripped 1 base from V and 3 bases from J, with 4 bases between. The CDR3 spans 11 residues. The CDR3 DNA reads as TGCAGTGCTAGAGTCGTCTACGAGCAGTACTTC. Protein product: CSARVVYEQYF.

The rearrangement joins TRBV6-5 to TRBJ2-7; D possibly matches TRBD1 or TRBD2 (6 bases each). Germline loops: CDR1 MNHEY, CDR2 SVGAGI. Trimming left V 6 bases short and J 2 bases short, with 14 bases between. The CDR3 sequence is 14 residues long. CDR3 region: CASSRGGITYEQYF. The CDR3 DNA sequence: TGTGCCAGCAGCCGAGGGGGGATCACCTACGAGCAGTACTTC.

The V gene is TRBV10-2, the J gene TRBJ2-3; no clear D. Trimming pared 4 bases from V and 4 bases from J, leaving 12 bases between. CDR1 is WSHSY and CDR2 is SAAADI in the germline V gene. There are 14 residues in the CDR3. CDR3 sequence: CASSVWMDADTQYF. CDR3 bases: TGCGCCAGCAGTGTATGGATGGACGCAGATACGCAGTATTTT.

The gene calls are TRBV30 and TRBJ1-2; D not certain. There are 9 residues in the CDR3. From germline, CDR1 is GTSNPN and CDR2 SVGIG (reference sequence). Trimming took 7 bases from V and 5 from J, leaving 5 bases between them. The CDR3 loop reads CASDYGYTF. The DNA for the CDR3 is TGTGCCTCCGATTATGGCTACACCTTC.

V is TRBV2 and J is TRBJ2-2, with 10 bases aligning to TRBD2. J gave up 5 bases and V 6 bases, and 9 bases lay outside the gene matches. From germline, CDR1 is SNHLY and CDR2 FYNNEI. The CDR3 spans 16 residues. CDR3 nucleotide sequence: TGTGCCAGCAGACAGTCTAGCGGGAGCGGAACCGGGGAGCTGTTTTTT. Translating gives CASRQSSGSGTGELFF.

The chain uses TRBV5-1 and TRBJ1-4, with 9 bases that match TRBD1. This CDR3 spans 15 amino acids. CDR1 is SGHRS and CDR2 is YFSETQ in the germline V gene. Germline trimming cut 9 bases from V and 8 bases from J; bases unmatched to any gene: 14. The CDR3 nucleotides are TGCGCCACCTCTTCCTTGGGACAGGGAGGAGAAAAACTGTTTTTT. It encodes CATSSLGQGGEKLFF.

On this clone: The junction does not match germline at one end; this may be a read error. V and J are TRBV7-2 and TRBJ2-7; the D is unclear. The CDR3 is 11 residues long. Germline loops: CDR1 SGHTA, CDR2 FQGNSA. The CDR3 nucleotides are TGCGCCAGCAGCCGAGGTGTTGAGCAGTACTTC. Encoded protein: CASSRGVEQYF.

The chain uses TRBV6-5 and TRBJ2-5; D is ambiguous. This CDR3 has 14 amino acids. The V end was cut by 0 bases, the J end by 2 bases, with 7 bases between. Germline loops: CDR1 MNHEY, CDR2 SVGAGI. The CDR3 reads CASSYSTKQETQYF. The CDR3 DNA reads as TGTGCCAGCAGTTACTCGACGAAGCAAGAGACCCAGTACTTC.

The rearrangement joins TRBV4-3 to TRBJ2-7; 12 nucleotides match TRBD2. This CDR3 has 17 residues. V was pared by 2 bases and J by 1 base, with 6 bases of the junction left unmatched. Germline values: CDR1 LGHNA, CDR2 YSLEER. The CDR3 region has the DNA TGCGCCAGCAGCCAACGGGATCTAGCGGGAGGGTCCTACGAGCAGTACTTC. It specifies CASSQRDLAGGSYEQYF.

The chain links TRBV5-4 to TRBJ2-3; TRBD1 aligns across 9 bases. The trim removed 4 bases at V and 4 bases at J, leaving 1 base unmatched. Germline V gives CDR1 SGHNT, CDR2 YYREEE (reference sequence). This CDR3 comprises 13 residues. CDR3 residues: CASSRTGADTQYF. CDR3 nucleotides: TGTGCCAGCAGCCGGACAGGGGCAGATACGCAGTATTTT.

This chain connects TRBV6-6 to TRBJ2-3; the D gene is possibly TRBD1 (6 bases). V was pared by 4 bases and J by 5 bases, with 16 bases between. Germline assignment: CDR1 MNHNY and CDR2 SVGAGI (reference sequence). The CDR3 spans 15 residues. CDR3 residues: CASSSLRAGEDTQYF. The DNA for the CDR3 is TGTGCCAGCAGTTCCCTTCGGGCAGGGGAAGATACGCAGTATTTT.

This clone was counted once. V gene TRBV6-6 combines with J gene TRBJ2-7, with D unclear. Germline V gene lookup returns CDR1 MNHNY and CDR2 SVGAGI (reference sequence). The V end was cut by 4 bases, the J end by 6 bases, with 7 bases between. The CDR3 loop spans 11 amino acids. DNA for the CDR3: TGTGCCAGCAGTTCTCCATCCGAGCAGTACTTC. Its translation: CASSSPSEQYF.

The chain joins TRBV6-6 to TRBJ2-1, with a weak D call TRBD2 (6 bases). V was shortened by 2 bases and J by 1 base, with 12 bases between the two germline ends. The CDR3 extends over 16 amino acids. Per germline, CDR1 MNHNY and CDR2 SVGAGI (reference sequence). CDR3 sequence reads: CASSYVDGRSYNEQFF. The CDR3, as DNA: TGTGCCAGCAGTTACGTTGACGGGAGATCCTACAATGAGCAGTTCTTC.

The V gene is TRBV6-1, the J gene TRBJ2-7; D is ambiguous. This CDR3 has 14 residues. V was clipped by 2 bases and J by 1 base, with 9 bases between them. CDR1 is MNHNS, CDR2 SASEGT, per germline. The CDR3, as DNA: TGTGCCAGCAGTGAATGGAGAGAGTCCTACGAGCAGTACTTC. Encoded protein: CASSEWRESYEQYF.

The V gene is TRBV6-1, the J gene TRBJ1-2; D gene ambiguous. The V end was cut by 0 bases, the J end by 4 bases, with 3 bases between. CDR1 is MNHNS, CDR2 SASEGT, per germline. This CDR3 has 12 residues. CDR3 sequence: CASSEATYGYTF. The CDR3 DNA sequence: TGTGCCAGCAGTGAAGCCACCTATGGCTACACCTTC.

The CDR3 here is CASSPIEPGQYTGELFF. The CDR3 nucleotides are TGTGCCAGCTCACCAATCGAACCGGGACAGTACACCGGGGAGCTGTTTTTT. The chain joins TRBV18 to TRBJ2-2; 7 nucleotides match TRBD1. Trimming removed 2 bases from V and 3 bases from J; junction bases left unmatched: 9. The CDR3 is made up of 17 amino acids. Germline CDR1 reads KGHSH; CDR2 reads LQKENI.

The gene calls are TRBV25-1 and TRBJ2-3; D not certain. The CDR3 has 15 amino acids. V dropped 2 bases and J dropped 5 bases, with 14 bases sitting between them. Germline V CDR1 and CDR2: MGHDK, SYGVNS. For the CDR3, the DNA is TGTGCCAGCAGTGAAGTGGCGGAGATCGGAGATACGCAGTATTTT. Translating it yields CASSEVAEIGDTQYF. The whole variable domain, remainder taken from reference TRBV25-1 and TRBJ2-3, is EADIYQTPRYLVIGTGKKITLECSQTMGHDKMYWYQQDPGMELHLIHYSYGVNSTEKGDLSSESTVSRIRTEHFPLTLESARPSHTSQYLCASSEVAEIGDTQYFGPGTRLTVL.

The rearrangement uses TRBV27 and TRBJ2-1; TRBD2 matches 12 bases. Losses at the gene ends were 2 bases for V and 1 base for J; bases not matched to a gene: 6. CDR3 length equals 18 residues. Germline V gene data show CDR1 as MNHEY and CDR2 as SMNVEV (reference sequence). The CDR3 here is CASSLLAGGPSSYNEQFF. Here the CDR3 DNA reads TGTGCCAGCAGTTTACTAGCGGGAGGGCCTTCATCCTACAATGAGCAGTTCTTC.

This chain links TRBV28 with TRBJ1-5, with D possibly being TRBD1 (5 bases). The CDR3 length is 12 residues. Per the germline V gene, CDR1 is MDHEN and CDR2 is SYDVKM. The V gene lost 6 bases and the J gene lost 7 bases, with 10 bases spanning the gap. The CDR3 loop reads CASRWTNQPQHF. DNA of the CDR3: TGTGCCAGCAGATGGACAAACCAGCCCCAGCATTTT.

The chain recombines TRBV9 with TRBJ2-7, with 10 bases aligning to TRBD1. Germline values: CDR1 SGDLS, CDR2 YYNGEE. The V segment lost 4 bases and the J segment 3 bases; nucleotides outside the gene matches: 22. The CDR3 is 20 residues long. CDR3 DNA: TGTGCCAGCAGCCACTCGCGTATAGGACAGGGGGTGGCTAGCAGCTACGAGCAGTACTTC. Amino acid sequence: CASSHSRIGQGVASSYEQYF.

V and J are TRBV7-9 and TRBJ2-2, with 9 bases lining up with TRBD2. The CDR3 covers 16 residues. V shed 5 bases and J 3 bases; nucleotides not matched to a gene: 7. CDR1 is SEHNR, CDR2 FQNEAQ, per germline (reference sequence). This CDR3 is CASSRRASGDTGELFF. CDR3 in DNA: TGTGCCAGCAGCCGCCGGGCTAGCGGGGACACCGGGGAGCTGTTTTTT.

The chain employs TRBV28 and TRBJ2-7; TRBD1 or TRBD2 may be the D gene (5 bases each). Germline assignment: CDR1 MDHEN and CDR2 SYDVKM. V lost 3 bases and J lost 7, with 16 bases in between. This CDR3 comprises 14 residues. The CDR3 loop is CASSFGRSRGEQYF. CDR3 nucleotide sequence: TGTGCCAGCAGTTTTGGCAGGTCGAGGGGTGAGCAGTACTTC.

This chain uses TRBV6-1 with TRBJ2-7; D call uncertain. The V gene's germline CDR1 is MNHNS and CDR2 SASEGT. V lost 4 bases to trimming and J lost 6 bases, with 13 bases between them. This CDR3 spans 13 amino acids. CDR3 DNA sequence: TGTGCCAGCAGTGCCTGGGCGAGTACCGAGCAGTACTTC. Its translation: CASSAWASTEQYF.

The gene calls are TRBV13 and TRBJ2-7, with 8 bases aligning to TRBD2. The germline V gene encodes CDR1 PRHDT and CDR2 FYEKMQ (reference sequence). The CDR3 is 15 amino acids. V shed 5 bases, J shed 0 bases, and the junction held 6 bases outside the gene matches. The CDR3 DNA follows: TGTGCCAGCAGCCCACGGGGGGGGGTCTCCTACGAGCAGTACTTC. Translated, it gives CASSPRGGVSYEQYF. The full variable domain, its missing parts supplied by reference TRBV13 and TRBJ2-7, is AAGVIQSPRHLIKEKRETATLKCYPIPRHDTVYWYQQGPGQDPQFLISFYEKMQSDKGSIPDRFSAQQFSDYHSELNMSSLELGDSALYFCASSPRGGVSYEQYFGPGTRLTVT.

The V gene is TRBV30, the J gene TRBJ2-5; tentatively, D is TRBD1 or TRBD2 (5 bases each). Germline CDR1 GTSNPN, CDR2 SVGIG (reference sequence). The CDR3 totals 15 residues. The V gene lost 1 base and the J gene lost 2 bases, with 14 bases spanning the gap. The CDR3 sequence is CAWSALGTAQETQYF. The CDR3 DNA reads TGTGCCTGGAGTGCCCTAGGGACGGCTCAAGAGACCCAGTACTTC.

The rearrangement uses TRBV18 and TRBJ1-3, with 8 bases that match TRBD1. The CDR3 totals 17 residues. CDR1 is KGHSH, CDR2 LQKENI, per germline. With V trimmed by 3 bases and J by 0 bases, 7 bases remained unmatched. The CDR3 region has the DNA TGTGCCAGCTCACCTACCGGACAGGGTCGCTCTGGAAACACCATATATTTT. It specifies CASSPTGQGRSGNTIYF.

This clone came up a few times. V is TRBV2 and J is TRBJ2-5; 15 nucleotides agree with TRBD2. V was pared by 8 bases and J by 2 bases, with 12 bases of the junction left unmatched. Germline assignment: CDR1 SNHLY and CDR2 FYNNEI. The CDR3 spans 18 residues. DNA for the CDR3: TGTGCCAGCCGAACCTGGACTAGCGGGAGGGGGAGGCAAGAGACCCAGTACTTC. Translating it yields CASRTWTSGRGRQETQYF.